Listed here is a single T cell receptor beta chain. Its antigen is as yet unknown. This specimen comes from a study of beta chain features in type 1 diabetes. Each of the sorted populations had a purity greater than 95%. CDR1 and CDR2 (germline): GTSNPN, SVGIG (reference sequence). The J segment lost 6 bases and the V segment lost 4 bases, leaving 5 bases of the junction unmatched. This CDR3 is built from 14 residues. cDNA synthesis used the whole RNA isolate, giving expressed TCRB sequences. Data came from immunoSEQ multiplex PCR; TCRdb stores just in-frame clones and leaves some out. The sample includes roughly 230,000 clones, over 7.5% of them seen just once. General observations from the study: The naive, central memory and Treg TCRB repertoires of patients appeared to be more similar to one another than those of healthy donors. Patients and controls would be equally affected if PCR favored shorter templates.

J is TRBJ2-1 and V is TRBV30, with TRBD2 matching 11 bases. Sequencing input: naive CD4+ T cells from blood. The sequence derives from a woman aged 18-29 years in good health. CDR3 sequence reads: CAWTGLAGPNEQFF. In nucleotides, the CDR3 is TGTGCCTGGACCGGACTAGCGGGTCCCAATGAGCAGTTCTTC.